The present T cell receptor (beta chain) was sequenced within a study of T cell changes during pregnancy in multiple sclerosis. Trimming stripped 5 bases from V and 5 bases from J, with 13 bases between. The CDR3 is 14 amino acids. Germline V gene sequence: CDR1 LNHDA, CDR2 SQIVND (reference sequence). Assay used: immunoSEQ multiplex PCR; TCRdb lists only in-frame clones, some missing. This table holds about 60,000 clones, about 90% found once. This TCR was recovered from a female donor in good health, enrolled as a control in a pregnancy study. The chain couples TRBV19 to TRBJ1-5, with D possibly matching TRBD1 (5 bases). The starting material was peripheral blood, obtained in the second trimester of pregnancy. CDR3 DNA: TGTGCCAGTAGTCCGCTGGGGGGGGATCAGCCCCAGCATTTT. It yields the protein CASSPLGGDQPQHF.